The table lists the clone carrying this TCR beta chain with a few counts. The antigen remains unidentified. The CDR3 runs to 15 residues. Germline V lookup: CDR1 MNHNS, CDR2 SASEGT. Trimming took off 6 bases at V and 0 bases at J, with 13 bases between the two ends. In making TCR cDNA, 5'RACE template switching added a universal primer site and UMIs to it. MiXCR, run by TCRdb on the 5' RACE reads, gives a single entry per CDR3 protein. The sample has under 200,000 distinct CDR3 sequences, 5.5% to 7.5% seen once. The data derive from a study of T cells after yellow fever vaccination. Study results and caveats: Subsequent to the booster, the majority of primary-vaccination clones reappeared (less than 97% CD4, roughly 90% CD8).

The receptor was derived from a man between 18 and 35 years old who received the YFV17D yellow fever vaccine. The V and J genes are TRBV6-1 and TRBJ2-3, with D perhaps TRBD1 (5 bases). Sequencing used CD4+ T cells sorted from PBMCs, obtained 4 to 5 days after the first yellow fever vaccination. CDR3 DNA sequence: TGTGCCAGCAGCCCCAGGGCGATTAGCACAGATACGCAGTATTTT. It yields the protein CASSPRAISTDTQYF.